The rows below give T cell receptor beta chains drawn from one sample of a study of blood T cells in healthy people across ages. From the 5' RACE reads, TCRdb called clonotypes with MiXCR, one entry per CDR3 protein. Altogether around 990,000 distinct CDR3 sequences are present, approximately 25% being singletons, with the ten largest covering around 0.75%. The data also belong to a second study, concerning T cells of mothers and their children.

The sample comprised blood. These receptor sequences come from a girl between 2 and 10 years old in good health. Each CDR3 is given with its conserved first and last residue. The order of the fields is D gene, clone size, V gene, J gene, CDR3 DNA, CDR3 protein. A D gene is named only where the DNA matches it firmly. The size entry is marked missing in some rows and otherwise reads once, few, many or a size class.

D: NA; size: NA; V: TRBV6-2/TRBV6-3; J: TRBJ2-1; DNA: TGTGCCAGCAGTTACCACATGGATGAGCAGTTCTTC; CDR3: CASSYHMDEQFF
D: TRBD2; size: NA; V: TRBV28; J: TRBJ2-1; DNA: TGTGCCAGCAGTTTATATAGCGGGAGGACCTCCTACAATGAGCAGTTCTTC; CDR3: CASSLYSGRTSYNEQFF
D: TRBD2; size: few; V: TRBV19; J: TRBJ2-2; DNA: TGTGCCAGTAGCCAAGGACTAGCGGGAATCGCCGGGGAGCTGTTTTTT; CDR3: CASSQGLAGIAGELFF
D: NA; size: NA; V: TRBV12-5; J: TRBJ1-1; DNA: TGTGCTAATGGTTTTGTTGTTCAGGCCCCATCGGACACTGAAGCTTTCTTT; CDR3: CANGFVVQAPSDTEAFF
D: NA; size: NA; V: TRBV7-9; J: TRBJ2-1; DNA: TGTGCCAGCAGCTTGATCTTACTTCCCTACAATGAGCAGTTCTTC; CDR3: CASSLILLPYNEQFF
D: TRBD1; size: NA; V: TRBV20-1; J: TRBJ2-7; DNA: TGCAGTGCTAGAGTCCCGGGACAGGGTCACGAGCAGTACTTC; CDR3: CSARVPGQGHEQYF
D: TRBD2; size: few; V: TRBV15; J: TRBJ2-5; DNA: TGTGCCACCAGCGGGACTAGCGGGGGGCCTCAAGAGACCCAGTACTTC; CDR3: CATSGTSGGPQETQYF
D: TRBD2; size: many; V: TRBV18; J: TRBJ2-5; DNA: TGTGCCAGCTCACCGGTACTAGCGGCCCAAGAGACCCAGTACTTC; CDR3: CASSPVLAAQETQYF
D: NA; size: NA; V: TRBV28; J: TRBJ1-5; DNA: TGTGCCAGCACCGACCCAGGGGTTTATAGCAATCAGCCCCAGCATTTT; CDR3: CASTDPGVYSNQPQHF
D: TRBD1; size: NA; V: TRBV29-1; J: TRBJ2-2; DNA: TGCAGCGTTCCTGGACAGGGGGCGGCCGGGGAGCTGTTTTTT; CDR3: CSVPGQGAAGELFF
D: NA; size: NA; V: TRBV20-1; J: TRBJ2-6; DNA: TGCAGTGCTAGGTTCCCTGGGGCCAACGTCCTGACTTTC; CDR3: CSARFPGANVLTF
D: NA; size: NA; V: TRBV27; J: TRBJ2-7; DNA: TGTGCCAGCAGTAGCAGGATTTCCTACGAGCAGTACTTC; CDR3: CASSSRISYEQYF
D: TRBD1; size: few; V: TRBV29-1; J: TRBJ2-3; DNA: TGCAGCAGCGACAGGGCAGATACGCAGTATTTT; CDR3: CSSDRADTQYF
D: TRBD2; size: NA; V: TRBV6-2/TRBV6-3; J: TRBJ2-6; DNA: TGTGCCAGCAGGGGACTAGCGGGAACCTCGGGAGGGGCCAACGTCCTGACTTTC; CDR3: CASRGLAGTSGGANVLTF
D: NA; size: NA; V: TRBV28; J: TRBJ2-5; DNA: TGTGCCAGCAGTTTATGGGGGGCCAAGGAGACCCAGTACTTC; CDR3: CASSLWGAKETQYF
D: NA; size: few; V: TRBV4-1; J: TRBJ1-5; DNA: TGCGCCAGCAGCCAAGACACCAACAGCGGCAATCAGCCCCAGCATTTT; CDR3: CASSQDTNSGNQPQHF
D: NA; size: NA; V: TRBV2; J: TRBJ2-7; DNA: TGTGCCAGCAGTGACGAAAATGTATTGAGAGCATCCTACGAGCAGTACTTC; CDR3: CASSDENVLRASYEQYF